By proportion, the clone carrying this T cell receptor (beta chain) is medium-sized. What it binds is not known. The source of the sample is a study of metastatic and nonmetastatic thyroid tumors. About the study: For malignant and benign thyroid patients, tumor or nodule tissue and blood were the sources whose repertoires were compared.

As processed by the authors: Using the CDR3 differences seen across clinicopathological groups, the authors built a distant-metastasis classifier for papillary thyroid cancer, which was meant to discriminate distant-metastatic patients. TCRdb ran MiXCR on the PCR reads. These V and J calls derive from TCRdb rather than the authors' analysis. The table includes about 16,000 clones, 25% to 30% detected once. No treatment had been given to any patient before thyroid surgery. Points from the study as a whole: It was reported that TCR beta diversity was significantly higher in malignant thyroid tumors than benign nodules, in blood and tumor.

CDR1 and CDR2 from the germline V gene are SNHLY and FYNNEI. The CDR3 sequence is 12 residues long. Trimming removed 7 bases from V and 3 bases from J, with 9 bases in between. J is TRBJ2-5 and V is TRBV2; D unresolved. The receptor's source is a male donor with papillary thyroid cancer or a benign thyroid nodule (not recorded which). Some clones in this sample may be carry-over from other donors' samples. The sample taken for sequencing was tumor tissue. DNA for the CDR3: TGTGCCAGCACCCAATTCGAAGAGACCCAGTACTTC. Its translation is CASTQFEETQYF.